This T cell receptor (beta chain) was identified in a study of T-cell reconstitution after alpha-beta-depleted transplantation in children. Unique molecular identifiers were incorporated when the TCRbeta library was constructed. TCRdb reprocessed the PCR reads with MiXCR, giving one entry per CDR3 protein. There are around 500,000 distinct CDR3 sequences in the sample; about 21% occur only once, and roughly 14% lies in the top ten. V lost 2 bases to trimming and J lost 2 bases, with 15 bases between them. CDR3 length: 16 amino acids. Broader study findings: Surviving recipient T cells and thymic progenitors accounted for the high day-60 TCRbeta diversity observed in some patients. T-cell numbers and diversity, one year after transplant, stemmed largely from T cells that were newly produced. Reportedly, roughly two months post-transplant, alpha-beta T cells arose from several hundred expanded graft clones.

A remark on this clonotype: Its antigen is currently unknown.

The clonotype originates from a boy in the first two years of life who had a stem cell transplant for acute myeloid leukemia, so the T cells may come from the graft donor. This chain links TRBV12-3 or TRBV12-4 with TRBJ2-5; a possible D gene is TRBD2 (5 bases). The starting material was PBMCs, mostly from graft donor cells, obtained 360 days after TCRalphabeta/CD19-depleted stem cell transplant. Written as DNA, the CDR3 is TGTGCCAGCAGTTTATCCCGGGCCCAGCGGCAAGAGACCCAGTACTTC. Residues: CASSLSRAQRQETQYF.